Following are 17 T cell receptor beta chains from one sample sequenced in a study of blood T cell repertoires in COVID-19. TCRdb's table, derived via immunoSEQ multiplex PCR, lists solely in-frame clones and lacks some. The data hold more than 350,000 clones, with more than 70% observed a single time. The sample consisted of PBMCs or T cells enriched from blood (not recorded which). The receptors were sampled from a woman aged 18-29 years who had been exposed to COVID-19.

The chain employs TRBV27 and TRBJ1-1; D not resolved. This CDR3 contains 14 residues. In germline, CDR1 is MNHEY, CDR2 SMNVEV (reference sequence). V was shortened by 3 bases and J by 6 bases, with 14 bases between the two germline ends. The CDR3 loop is CASSFMGGPPEAFF. As DNA, the CDR3 is TGTGCCAGCAGTTTTATGGGAGGGCCCCCTGAAGCTTTCTTT.

This clone has a single count. V is TRBV28 and J is TRBJ2-3; tentative D call: TRBD1 (5 bases). Germline-derived CDR1 and CDR2 are MDHEN and SYDVKM. This CDR3 is 15 amino acids long. The V gene lost 4 bases and the J gene lost 8 bases, with 19 bases spanning the gap. The CDR3 here is CASSYSGPKGPTQYF. Here the CDR3 DNA reads TGTGCCAGCAGTTACTCCGGGCCGAAGGGGCCTACGCAGTATTTT. Full variable domain (missing parts from reference TRBV28 and TRBJ2-3): DVKVTQSSRYLVKRTGEKVFLECVQDMDHENMFWYRQDPGLGLRLIYFSYDVKMKEKGDIPEGYSVSREKKERFSLILESASTNQTSMYLCASSYSGPKGPTQYFGPGTRLTVL.

The rearrangement links TRBV27 to TRBJ1-1, with D unclear. The CDR3 is 12 amino acids. Trimming shortened V by 7 bases and J by 0 bases, and 6 bases separated the two germline ends. Germline CDR1 is MNHEY and CDR2 is SMNVEV (reference sequence). CDR3 region: CASMSVNTEAFF. Here the CDR3 DNA reads TGTGCCAGCATGTCAGTGAACACTGAAGCTTTCTTT.

The count of this clone is one. V gene TRBV5-1 combines with J gene TRBJ2-2; TRBD2 aligns across 11 bases. The CDR3 consists of 17 residues. Germline V CDR1 and CDR2: SGHRS, YFSETQ. The junction had 5 bases not matched to a gene; V was cut back by 4 bases and J by 0 bases. The CDR3 loop is CASSETSGVSNTGELFF. As DNA, the CDR3 is TGCGCCAGCAGCGAGACTAGCGGGGTTTCGAACACCGGGGAGCTGTTTTTT.

With regard to this clone: Other nucleotide sequences from this sample produce the same CDR3. CDR3 loop: CASSLGASTDTQYF. The CDR3 region has the DNA TGCGCCAGCAGCTTGGGCGCCAGCACAGATACGCAGTATTTT. J is TRBJ2-3 and V is TRBV5-1; D call uncertain. CDR1 and CDR2 from the germline V gene are SGHRS and YFSETQ. V dropped 0 bases and J dropped 0 bases, with 5 bases sitting between them. The CDR3 runs to 14 residues.

This chain joins TRBV9 and TRBJ2-2; 9 bases map to TRBD2. This CDR3 comprises 17 residues. The junction had 9 bases not matched to a gene; V was cut back by 0 bases and J by 6 bases. Per germline, CDR1 SGDLS and CDR2 YYNGEE. DNA of the CDR3: TGTGCCAGCAGCGTAGGTTCCCTTGGCGGGGGGGCCGGGGAGCTGTTTTTT. This codes for CASSVGSLGGGAGELFF.

This rearrangement joins TRBV2 to TRBJ1-6; tentatively, D is TRBD1 (6 bases). Germline V gene lookup returns CDR1 SNHLY and CDR2 FYNNEI. Trimming stripped 3 bases from V and 7 bases from J, with 19 bases between. This CDR3 is built from 17 residues. The CDR3 spells CASSDPGESWGNSPLHF. The CDR3 bases are TGTGCCAGCAGTGACCCAGGGGAATCGTGGGGAAATTCACCCCTCCACTTT.

The chain links TRBV5-7 to TRBJ2-2; TRBD1 matches at 12 bases. TRBV5-7 is reported as an ORF; its role is uncertain. The junction had 13 bases not matched to a gene; V was cut back by 4 bases and J by 3 bases. This CDR3 is 19 amino acids long. The CDR3 reads CASSPLPGQGASYTGELFF. Here the CDR3 DNA reads TGTGCCAGCAGCCCCCTGCCGGGACAGGGGGCATCATACACCGGGGAGCTGTTTTTT.

This clone was seen many times. CDR3 sequence reads: CASSLGGRGRTEAFF. CDR3 bases: TGTGCCAGCAGCTTAGGCGGAAGGGGTAGGACTGAAGCTTTCTTT. This chain links TRBV7-2 with TRBJ1-1, with a weak D call TRBD1 (5 bases). The CDR3 consists of 15 residues. Trimming left V 1 base short and J 5 bases short, with 14 bases between. CDR1 SGHTA and CDR2 FQGNSA come from the germline V gene.

CDR3 amino acids: CASSSTGGREKLFF. CDR3 DNA: TGTGCCAGCAGTTCAACAGGGGGTCGAGAAAAACTGTTTTTT. V and J are TRBV6-6 and TRBJ1-4, with 8 nucleotides matching TRBD1. Germline V CDR1 and CDR2: MNHNY, SVGAGI (reference sequence). This CDR3 spans 14 amino acids. The V gene end was trimmed by 4 bases and the J gene end by 8 bases; junction bases not matched to a gene: 6.

The J gene is TRBJ2-7, the V gene TRBV21-1; the table's D call of TRBD2 was not tested on the DNA. TRBV21-1 is flagged as a pseudogene. The CDR3 loop spans 15 amino acids. The CDR3 DNA sequence: TGTGCCAGCAGCAAAACAAGCGGGAGGCGCTACGAGCAGTACTTC. Protein sequence: CASSKTSGRRYEQYF.

J is TRBJ1-5 and V is TRBV27, with D perhaps matching TRBD1 (6 bases). V was cut by 6 bases and J by 0 bases, with 12 bases left in between. This CDR3 comprises 15 residues. Germline-derived CDR1 and CDR2 are MNHEY and SMNVEV (reference sequence). As DNA, the CDR3 is TGTGCCAGCAGATCGGGACATTTTAGCAATCAGCCCCAGCATTTT. This sequence encodes CASRSGHFSNQPQHF.

This rearrangement joins TRBV4-1 to TRBJ1-5; 8 nucleotides align to TRBD1. The CDR3 loop spans 17 amino acids. Germline lookup yields CDR1 MGHRA and CDR2 YSYEKL. Trimming at V came to 0 bases and at J to 4 bases, leaving 8 bases not matched to a gene. The CDR3 region has the DNA TGCGCCAGCAGCCAAGAGGGCCAGGGGGCTGGGAATCAGCCCCAGCATTTT. Protein product: CASSQEGQGAGNQPQHF.

This clone has a single count. The chain joins TRBV24-1 to TRBJ2-1, with 8 bases aligning to TRBD1. The V segment lost 10 bases and the J segment 8 bases; nucleotides outside the gene matches: 12. In germline, CDR1 is KGHDR, CDR2 SFDVKD. CDR3 length: 14 residues. The CDR3 DNA follows: TGTGCCACGGGAGGACAGGGAGAGAGGTATGAGCAGTTCTTC. Protein product: CATGGQGERYEQFF.

V is TRBV28 and J is TRBJ2-1; D may be TRBD2 (6 bases). V lost 8 bases and J 9 bases, leaving 35 bases between the germline ends. The CDR3 has 19 amino acids. Germline CDR1 and CDR2: MDHEN and SYDVKM. The CDR3 region is CASEGDVIRAGTDVGEQFF. CDR3 nucleotide sequence: TGTGCCAGCGAGGGCGATGTTATCAGGGCGGGAACCGATGTGGGTGAGCAGTTCTTC.

The rearrangement links TRBV7-2 to TRBJ2-7; TRBD2 aligns across 14 bases. The CDR3 covers 14 residues. Germline V gene lookup returns CDR1 SGHTA and CDR2 FQGNSA. Trimming removed 4 bases from V and 13 bases from J; junction bases left unmatched: 9. CDR3 in DNA: TGTGCCAGCAGCTCGGGACTAGCGGGGGACCTGCCATACTTC. It yields the protein CASSSGLAGDLPYF.

Only one count was recorded for this clone. The chain is built from TRBV28 and TRBJ1-4, with 8 bases that match TRBD1. The CDR3 loop spans 17 amino acids. Germline V gene data show CDR1 as MDHEN and CDR2 as SYDVKM. V lost 2 bases, J lost 5 bases, and 10 bases stayed unmatched. The CDR3 reads CASSLGRGTGENEKLFF. Written as DNA, the CDR3 is TGTGCCAGCAGTTTAGGCCGGGGGACAGGAGAGAATGAAAAACTGTTTTTT.